These 9 T cell receptor beta chains were sequenced from one sample in a study of tumor-infiltrating lymphocytes in primary liver carcinoma. RNA isolated from unsorted whole blood supplied the blood RNA, with germline DNA also extracted. Making TCR beta cDNA involved approximately 510 ng total RNA and a constant-region primer. Employing slightly modified ARM-PCR, three nested multiplex PCR rounds were run, and these gave rise to the TCR beta libraries. Amplification in the first two PCR rounds was performed using TRBV1-TRBV30 forward primers and a C-beta reverse primer for approximately 10 cycles each. TCRdb passed the multiplex PCR reads through MiXCR, listing each CDR3 protein once. The table includes nearly 200,000 distinct CDR3 sequences, approximately 64% detected once. Sample: peripheral blood. The source is a woman aged 60-75 years with primary liver carcinoma and hepatitis B virus infection.

This clonotype was seen repeatedly, ten times or more. The genes are TRBV4-1 and TRBJ2-3, with 11 bases aligning to TRBD2. J lost 7 bases, V lost 4 bases, and 10 bases had no gene match. Germline CDR1 is MGHRA and CDR2 is YSYEKL. This CDR3 is built from 16 residues. CDR3 sequence: CASSRYQTSGENTQYF. The CDR3 coding sequence is TGCGCCAGCAGCCGATACCAGACTAGCGGGGAGAATACGCAGTATTTT.

In the case of this clonotype: A much larger clone lies one base from this, so it may be a read error. The conserved phenylalanine or tryptophan is not found at the CDR3 terminus, so this likely reflects a read error. J is TRBJ2-1 and V is TRBV6-5; the match to TRBD2 covers 8 bases. CDR3 length: 11 residues. Germline CDR1 reads MNHEY; CDR2 reads SVGAGI. V lost 8 bases, J lost 9 bases, and 3 bases stayed unmatched. CDR3 sequence: CASGSGGEQFL. The DNA for the CDR3 is TGTGCCAGCGGGAGCGGGGGTGAGCAGTTCTTA.

Only a few counts were recorded for this clonotype. V usage is TRBV6-6 and J usage is TRBJ2-2; D unclear. The V end lost 2 bases, the J end lost 7 bases, and 2 bases lay between the germline ends. Germline CDR1 MNHNY, CDR2 SVGAGI (reference sequence). The CDR3 is made up of 11 amino acids. The CDR3 loop is CASSYVGELFF. The CDR3 bases are TGTGCCAGCAGTTACGTCGGGGAGCTGTTTTTT.

As concerns this clonotype: A much larger clone sits a single nucleotide away, making a read error possible. The chain couples TRBV10-3 to TRBJ2-3; D unclear. The germline V gene has CDR1 ENHRY and CDR2 SYGVKD. The CDR3 has 15 residues. The ends were cut back, 6 bases at V and 3 bases at J, with 16 bases in the middle. The CDR3 nucleotides are TGTGCCATCAGGAGGCGAGCGAGAGAGACAGATACGCAGTATTTT. This translates into CAIRRRARETDTQYF.

Notes on this clonotype: Germline and junction disagree at one end, which may indicate a read error. The chain combines TRBV11-2 with TRBJ1-2, with D possibly TRBD1 on 5 matching bases. The CDR3 covers 16 residues. Looked up from germline, CDR1 is SGHAT and CDR2 is FQNNGV. The DNA of the CDR3 is TGTGCCAGCAGCCTAGGGATTCGGGGGACTACCTTCGGCTACGCCTTC. This translates into CASSLGIRGTTFGYAF.

Points on this clonotype: A read error may account for a junction end that differs from germline. The rearrangement links TRBV11-2 to TRBJ2-2; TRBD2 might be the D (6 bases). Germline V gene sequence: CDR1 SGHAT, CDR2 FQNNGV. The CDR3 extends over 15 amino acids. CDR3 loop: CASSTSGVGTGELLF. The DNA of the CDR3 is TGTGCCAGCAGCACCTCGGGAGTCGGAACCGGGGAGCTGCTTTTT.

On this clonotype: Likely a read error: the CDR3 ends without its conserved phenylalanine or tryptophan. The chain is built from TRBV11-2 and TRBJ2-5, with D possibly being TRBD2 (6 bases). CDR3 length equals 16 residues. Per germline, CDR1 SGHAT and CDR2 FQNNGV. The CDR3 nucleotides are TGTGCCAGTAGCTTAGTGTCGGGAGCCCTCCAAGAGACCCAGTACTCC. It encodes CASSLVSGALQETQYS.

This chain joins TRBV5-1 and TRBJ2-7; a possible D gene is TRBD1 (6 bases). With 4 bases removed from V and 5 bases from J, the gap between germline ends came to 16 bases. The CDR3 is 14 amino acids. Germline CDR1 and CDR2: SGHRS and YFSETQ. The CDR3 is CASSQGTNPDEQYF. The CDR3 nucleotides read TGCGCCAGCAGCCAGGGGACGAACCCCGACGAGCAGTACTTC.

Details on this clonotype: At one end, the junction sequence differs from germline, possibly due to a read error. The chain uses TRBV11-2 and TRBJ1-1; 8 bases are a match to TRBD1. In germline, CDR1 is SGHAT, CDR2 FQNNGV. The CDR3 extends over 16 amino acids. The CDR3 bases are TGTGCCAGCAGCTTTCTGACAGGGGCCGGGAACACTGAAGCCTTCTTT. Residues: CASSFLTGAGNTEAFF.